This T cell receptor beta chain was recovered during a study of memory B cells and T cells in multiple sclerosis. Study outcomes and limitations: Normalization was needed because clone-set size differences affected shared clonotype counts.

V shed 2 bases and J 7 bases; nucleotides not matched to a gene: 10. CDR1 MNHEY and CDR2 SMNVEV come from the germline V gene (reference sequence). The CDR3 runs 15 residues. CFSE-dim autoproliferating and CFSE-high non-proliferating T cells from unstimulated culture were sequenced separately. Pooled replicate wells came from some 50 million CFSE-labeled PBMCs cultured approximately 7 days without stimulus. CFSE at roughly 0.45 uM labeled the PBMCs, which were then cultured unstimulated. In the case of this clone: Its antigen is as yet unknown.

Clones were sequenced by immunoSEQ multiplex PCR, and TCRdb holds only the in-frame ones, with some missing. The sample has about 45,000 clones, around 80% seen once. The chain combines TRBV27 with TRBJ1-2; 7 bases map to TRBD1. This clonotype was sampled from a human donor with multiple sclerosis. The sequenced sample was PBMCs from blood kept in culture. The CDR3 is CASSLRSRGRSGYTF. The CDR3 nucleotides are TGTGCCAGCAGTTTAAGGTCGAGGGGGCGCTCTGGCTACACCTTC.